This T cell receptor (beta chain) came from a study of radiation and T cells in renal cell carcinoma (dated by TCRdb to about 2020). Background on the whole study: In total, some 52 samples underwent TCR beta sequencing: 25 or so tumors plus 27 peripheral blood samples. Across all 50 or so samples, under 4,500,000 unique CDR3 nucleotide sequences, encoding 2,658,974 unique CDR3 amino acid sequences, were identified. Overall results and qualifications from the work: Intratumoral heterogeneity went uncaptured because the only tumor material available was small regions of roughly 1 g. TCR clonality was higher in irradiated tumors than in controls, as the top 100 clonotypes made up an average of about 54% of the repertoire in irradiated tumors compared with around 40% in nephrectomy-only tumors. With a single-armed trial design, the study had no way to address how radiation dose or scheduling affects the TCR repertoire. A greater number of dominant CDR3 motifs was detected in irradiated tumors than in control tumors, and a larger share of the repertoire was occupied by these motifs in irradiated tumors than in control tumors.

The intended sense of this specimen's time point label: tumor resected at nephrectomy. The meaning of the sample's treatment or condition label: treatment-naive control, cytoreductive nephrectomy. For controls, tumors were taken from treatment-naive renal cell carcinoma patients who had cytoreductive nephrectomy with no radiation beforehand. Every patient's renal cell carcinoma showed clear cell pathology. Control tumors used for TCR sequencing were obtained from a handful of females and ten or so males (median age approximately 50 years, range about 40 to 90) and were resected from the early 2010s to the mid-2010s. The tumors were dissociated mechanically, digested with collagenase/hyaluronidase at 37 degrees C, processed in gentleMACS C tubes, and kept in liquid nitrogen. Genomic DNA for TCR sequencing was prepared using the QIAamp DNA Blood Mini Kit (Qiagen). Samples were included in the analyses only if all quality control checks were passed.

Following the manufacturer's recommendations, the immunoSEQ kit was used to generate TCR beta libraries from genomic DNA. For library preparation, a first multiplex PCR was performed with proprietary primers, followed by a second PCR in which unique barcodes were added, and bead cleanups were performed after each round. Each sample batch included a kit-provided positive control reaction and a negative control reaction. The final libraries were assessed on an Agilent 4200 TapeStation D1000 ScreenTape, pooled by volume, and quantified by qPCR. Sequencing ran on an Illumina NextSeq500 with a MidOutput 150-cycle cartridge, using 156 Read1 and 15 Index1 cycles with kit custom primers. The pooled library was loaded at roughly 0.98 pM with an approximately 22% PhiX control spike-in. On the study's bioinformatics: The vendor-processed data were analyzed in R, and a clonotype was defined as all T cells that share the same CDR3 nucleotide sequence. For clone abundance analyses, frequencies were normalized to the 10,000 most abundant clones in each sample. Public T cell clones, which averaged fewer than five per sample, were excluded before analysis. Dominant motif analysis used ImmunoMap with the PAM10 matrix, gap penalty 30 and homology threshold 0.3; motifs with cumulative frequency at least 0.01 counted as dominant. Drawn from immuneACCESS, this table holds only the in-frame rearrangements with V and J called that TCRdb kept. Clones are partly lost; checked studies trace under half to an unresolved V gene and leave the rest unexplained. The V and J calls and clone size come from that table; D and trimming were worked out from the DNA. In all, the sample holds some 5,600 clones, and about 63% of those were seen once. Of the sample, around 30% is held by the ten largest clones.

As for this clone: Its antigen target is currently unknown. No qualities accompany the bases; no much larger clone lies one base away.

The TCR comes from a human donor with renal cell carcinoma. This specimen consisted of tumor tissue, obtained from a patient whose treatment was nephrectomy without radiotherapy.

The base sequence is TGTGCTAGTGGTTCAACCCGAGATAGCGGGAGATACAATGAGCAGTTCTTC. The resulting protein is CASGSTRDSGRYNEQFF. This sequence uses TRBV12-5 and TRBJ2-1; 9 central bases correspond to TRBD2. According to the germline V gene, CDR1 reads LGHNT and CDR2 reads FRNRAP. The CDR3 holds 17 amino acids from the cysteine to the phenylalanine. Left in the record is the CDR3 DNA by itself, 51 bases read in frame from the first base. V is cut back by 4 bases and J by 4 bases, with 11 bases in the junction unmatched.